This TCR beta chain was observed in a study of vaccination effects on CD4 cells after COVID-19. Study summary: Post-vaccine sample collection fell at a median of 72 days after the second dose.

Trimming pared 7 bases from V and 4 bases from J, leaving 16 bases between. The CDR3 runs to 14 residues. From germline, CDR1 is MNHEY and CDR2 SVGAGI. Following a roughly 9-day culture, CD4+ T cells were purified. The participants, recipients of two vaccine doses, got either BNT162b2 or mRNA-1273. In the vaccine recipients, nucleocapsid antibodies were negative and there was no prior SARS-CoV-2 infection. A half-medium replacement with IL-2 medium was carried out on days 3 and 7. A word on this clone: Antigen: not known.

Measured with immunoSEQ multiplex PCR; TCRdb has only the in-frame clones, and not every one. The repertoire consists of about 40,000 clones, with about 67% occurring once and the leading ten covering 7.7%. This receptor was identified in a human donor who received a COVID-19 vaccine. Material: CD4+ T cells from PBMCs cultured without peptide, obtained after COVID-19 vaccination. V and J are TRBV6-5 and TRBJ1-2, with D hard to call. The CDR3 spells CASTNNPSPYGYTF. CDR3 DNA: TGTGCCAGCACTAATAACCCGTCCCCCTATGGCTACACCTTC.